Listed below are T cell receptor beta chains from one sample, sequenced in a study of vaccination effects on CD4 cells after COVID-19. Sequencing was performed with immunoSEQ multiplex PCR; in TCRdb, only in-frame clones are kept and a portion is missing. The sample has some 66,000 clones; less than 80% are singletons. Their antigens remain unidentified. Sequenced here: CD4+ T cells from PBMCs cultured without peptide, sampled after COVID-19 vaccination. Source of these receptors: a human donor who received a COVID-19 vaccine. Both conserved end residues are part of each CDR3. The D gene is left open where the match is weak. Clone size is shown for a subset of rows, as once, few, many or a class of expanded clone.

v_call	d_call	clone_size	j_call	cdr3_nt	cdr3_aa
TRBV7-3	TRBD2	.	TRBJ2-3	TGTGCCAGCAGCTCCTGGACTAGCGGGGGGGAAAAGTATTTT	CASSSWTSGGEKYF
TRBV28	.	.	TRBJ1-5	TGTGCCAGCAGGGCGGGGGGAAGCAATCAGCCCCAGCATTTT	CASRAGGSNQPQHF
TRBV25-1	TRBD2	.	TRBJ2-3	TGTGCCAGCAGTGACCAGCGGGGGCTACGCACAGATACGCAGTATTTT	CASSDQRGLRTDTQYF
TRBV5-1	.	.	TRBJ2-3	TGCGCCAGCAGCTTGGAACAGGTCGGAGATACGCAGTATTTT	CASSLEQVGDTQYF
TRBV14	.	.	TRBJ1-1	TGTGCCAGCAGCCAAGGCCAGGGGACCACAGCTTTCTTT	CASSQGQGTTAFF
TRBV19	.	.	TRBJ2-3	TGTGCCTCGGAGGGTACAAGGAGCACAGATACGCAGTATTTT	CASEGTRSTDTQYF
TRBV2	TRBD2	.	TRBJ2-1	TGTGCCAGCGGAGTAGCGGGGGCCCGCTCCTACAATGAGCAGTTCTTC	CASGVAGARSYNEQFF
TRBV7-3	.	.	TRBJ1-1	TGTGCCAGCAGCTCACACGGGACAACGGAAGCTTTCTTT	CASSSHGTTEAFF
TRBV30	.	.	TRBJ1-6	TGTGCCTGTTGCCTTCGGGATTCACCCCTCCACTTT	CACCLRDSPLHF
TRBV7-9	.	few	TRBJ1-6	TGTGCCAGCAGCTCCCTGGGGTCACCCCTCCACTTT	CASSSLGSPLHF
TRBV2	TRBD1	.	TRBJ1-5	TGTGCCAGCAGTGTAGCGCAGGGGGGAGTTTCGCCCCAGCATTTT	CASSVAQGGVSPQHF